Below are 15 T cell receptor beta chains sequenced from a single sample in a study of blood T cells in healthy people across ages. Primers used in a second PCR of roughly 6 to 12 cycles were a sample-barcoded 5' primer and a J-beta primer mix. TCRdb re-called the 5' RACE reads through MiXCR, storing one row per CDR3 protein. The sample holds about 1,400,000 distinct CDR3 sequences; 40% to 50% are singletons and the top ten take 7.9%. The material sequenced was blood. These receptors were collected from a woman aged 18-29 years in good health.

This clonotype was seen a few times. The CDR3: CASSQSGAGGIVSYEQYF. CDR3 sequence (DNA): TGCGCCAGCAGCCAATCGGGGGCGGGAGGAATCGTCTCCTACGAGCAGTACTTC. The V and J genes are TRBV4-1 and TRBJ2-7; 8 bases are a match to TRBD2. Per the germline V gene, CDR1 is MGHRA and CDR2 is YSYEKL. The CDR3 covers 18 residues. Trimming removed 2 bases from V and 0 bases from J; junction bases left unmatched: 12.

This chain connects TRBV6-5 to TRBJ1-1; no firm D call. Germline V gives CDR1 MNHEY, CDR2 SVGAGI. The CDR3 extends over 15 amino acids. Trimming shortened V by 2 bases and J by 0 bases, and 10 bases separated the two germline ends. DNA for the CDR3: TGTGCCAGCAGTTACCTTTCGGATGTGAACACTGAAGCTTTCTTT. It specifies CASSYLSDVNTEAFF.

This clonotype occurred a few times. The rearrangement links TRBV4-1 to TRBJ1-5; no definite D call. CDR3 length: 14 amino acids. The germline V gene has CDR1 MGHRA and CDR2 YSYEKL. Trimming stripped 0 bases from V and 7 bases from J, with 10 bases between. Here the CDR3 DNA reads TGCGCCAGCAGCCAAGATTCCCCTATCCAGCCCCAGCATTTT. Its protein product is CASSQDSPIQPQHF.

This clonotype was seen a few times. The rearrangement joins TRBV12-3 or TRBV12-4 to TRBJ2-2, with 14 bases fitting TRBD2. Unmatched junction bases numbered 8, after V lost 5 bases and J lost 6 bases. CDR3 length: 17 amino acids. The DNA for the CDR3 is TGTGCCAGCAGTCCCCGCGGACTAGCGGGAGGATCCGGGGAGCTGTTTTTT. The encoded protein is CASSPRGLAGGSGELFF.

CDR3 sequence: CASSFEVTGGTQYF. The CDR3 DNA is TGTGCCAGCAGCTTTGAAGTCACAGGGGGTACGCAGTATTTT. The chain links TRBV12-1 to TRBJ2-3; TRBD1, the table's D call, was not compared with the DNA. TRBV12-1 is noted as a pseudogene. CDR3 size: 14 residues.

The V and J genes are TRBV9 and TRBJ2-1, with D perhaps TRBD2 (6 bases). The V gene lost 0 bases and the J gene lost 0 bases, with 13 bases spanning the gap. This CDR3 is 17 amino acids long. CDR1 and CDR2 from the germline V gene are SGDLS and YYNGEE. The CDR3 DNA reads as TGTGCCAGCAGCGTAGAGGAGGGGCTTAGCTCCTACAATGAGCAGTTCTTC. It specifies CASSVEEGLSSYNEQFF.

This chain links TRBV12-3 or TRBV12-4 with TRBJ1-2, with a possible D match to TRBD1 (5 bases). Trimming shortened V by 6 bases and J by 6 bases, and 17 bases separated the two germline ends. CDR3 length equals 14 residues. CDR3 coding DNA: TGTGCCAGCAGCCCCGGGGACTCTCCCCATGGCTACACCTTC. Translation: CASSPGDSPHGYTF.

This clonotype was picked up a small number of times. The CDR3 nucleotides are TGCAGTGCGGAAGAAGATTACCGCAATGAGCAGTTCTTC. It is translated as CSAEEDYRNEQFF. The chain combines TRBV20-1 with TRBJ2-1; D ambiguous. This CDR3 has 13 residues. Deletions cut 6 bases from V and 6 bases from J, with 15 bases between. The germline gives CDR1 DFQATT, CDR2 SNEGSKA (reference sequence).

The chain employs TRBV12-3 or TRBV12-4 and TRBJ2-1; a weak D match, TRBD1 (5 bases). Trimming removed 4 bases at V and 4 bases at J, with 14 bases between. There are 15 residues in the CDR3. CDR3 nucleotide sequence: TGTGCCAGCAGTTCTCGTGACAGCCTATACAATGAGCAGTTCTTC. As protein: CASSSRDSLYNEQFF.

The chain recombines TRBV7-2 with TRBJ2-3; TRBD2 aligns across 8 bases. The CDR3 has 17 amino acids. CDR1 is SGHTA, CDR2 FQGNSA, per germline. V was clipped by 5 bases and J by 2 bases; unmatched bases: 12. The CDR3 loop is CASSPRGGVSDTDTQYF. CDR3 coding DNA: TGTGCCAGCAGCCCCCGGGGGGGAGTCTCTGACACAGATACGCAGTATTTT. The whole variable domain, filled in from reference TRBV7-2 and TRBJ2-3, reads GAGVSQSPSNKVTEKGKDVELRCDPISGHTALYWYRQSLGQGLEFLIYFQGNSAPDKSGLPSDRFSAERTGGSVSTLTIQRTQQEDSAVYLCASSPRGGVSDTDTQYFGPGTRLTVL.

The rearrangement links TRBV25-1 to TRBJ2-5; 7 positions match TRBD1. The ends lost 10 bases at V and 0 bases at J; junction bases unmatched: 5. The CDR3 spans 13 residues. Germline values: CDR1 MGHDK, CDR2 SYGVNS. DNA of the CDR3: TGTGCCAAGGGAGACAGGGACCAAGAGACCCAGTACTTC. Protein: CAKGDRDQETQYF.

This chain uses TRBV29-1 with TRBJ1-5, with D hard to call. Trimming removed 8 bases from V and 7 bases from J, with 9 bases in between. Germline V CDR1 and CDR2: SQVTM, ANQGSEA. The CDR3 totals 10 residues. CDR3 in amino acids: CSLREQPQHF. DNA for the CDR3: TGCAGCCTGCGAGAGCAGCCCCAGCATTTT. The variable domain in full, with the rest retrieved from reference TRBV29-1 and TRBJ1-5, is SAVISQKPSRDICQRGTSLTIQCQVDSQVTMMFWYRQQPGQSLTLIATANQGSEATYESGFVIDKFPISRPNLTFSTLTVSNMSPEDSSIYLCSLREQPQHFGDGTRLSIL.

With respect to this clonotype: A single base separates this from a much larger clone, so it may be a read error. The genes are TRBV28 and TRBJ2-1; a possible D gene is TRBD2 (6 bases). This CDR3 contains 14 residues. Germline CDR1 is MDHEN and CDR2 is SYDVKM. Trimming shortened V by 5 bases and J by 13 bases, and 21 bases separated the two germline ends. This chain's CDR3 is CASSPPQVAGTQFF. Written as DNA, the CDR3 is TGTGCCAGCAGTCCCCCCCAGGTGGCGGGGACCCAGTTCTTC.

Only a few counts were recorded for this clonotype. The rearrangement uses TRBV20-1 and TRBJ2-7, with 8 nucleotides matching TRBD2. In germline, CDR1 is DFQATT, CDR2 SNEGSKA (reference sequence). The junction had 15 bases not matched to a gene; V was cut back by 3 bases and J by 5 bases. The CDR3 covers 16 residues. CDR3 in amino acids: CSASLLGPGGGDEQYF. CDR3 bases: TGCAGTGCTAGCCTTTTAGGTCCGGGGGGGGGCGACGAGCAGTACTTC.

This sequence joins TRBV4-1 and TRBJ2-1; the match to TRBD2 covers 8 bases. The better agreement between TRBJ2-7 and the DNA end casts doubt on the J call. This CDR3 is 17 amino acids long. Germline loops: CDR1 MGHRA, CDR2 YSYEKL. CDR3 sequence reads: CASSQPMGSGSYNEQYF. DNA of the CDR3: TGCGCCAGCAGCCAACCCATGGGGAGCGGGAGTTACAATGAGCAGTACTTC.